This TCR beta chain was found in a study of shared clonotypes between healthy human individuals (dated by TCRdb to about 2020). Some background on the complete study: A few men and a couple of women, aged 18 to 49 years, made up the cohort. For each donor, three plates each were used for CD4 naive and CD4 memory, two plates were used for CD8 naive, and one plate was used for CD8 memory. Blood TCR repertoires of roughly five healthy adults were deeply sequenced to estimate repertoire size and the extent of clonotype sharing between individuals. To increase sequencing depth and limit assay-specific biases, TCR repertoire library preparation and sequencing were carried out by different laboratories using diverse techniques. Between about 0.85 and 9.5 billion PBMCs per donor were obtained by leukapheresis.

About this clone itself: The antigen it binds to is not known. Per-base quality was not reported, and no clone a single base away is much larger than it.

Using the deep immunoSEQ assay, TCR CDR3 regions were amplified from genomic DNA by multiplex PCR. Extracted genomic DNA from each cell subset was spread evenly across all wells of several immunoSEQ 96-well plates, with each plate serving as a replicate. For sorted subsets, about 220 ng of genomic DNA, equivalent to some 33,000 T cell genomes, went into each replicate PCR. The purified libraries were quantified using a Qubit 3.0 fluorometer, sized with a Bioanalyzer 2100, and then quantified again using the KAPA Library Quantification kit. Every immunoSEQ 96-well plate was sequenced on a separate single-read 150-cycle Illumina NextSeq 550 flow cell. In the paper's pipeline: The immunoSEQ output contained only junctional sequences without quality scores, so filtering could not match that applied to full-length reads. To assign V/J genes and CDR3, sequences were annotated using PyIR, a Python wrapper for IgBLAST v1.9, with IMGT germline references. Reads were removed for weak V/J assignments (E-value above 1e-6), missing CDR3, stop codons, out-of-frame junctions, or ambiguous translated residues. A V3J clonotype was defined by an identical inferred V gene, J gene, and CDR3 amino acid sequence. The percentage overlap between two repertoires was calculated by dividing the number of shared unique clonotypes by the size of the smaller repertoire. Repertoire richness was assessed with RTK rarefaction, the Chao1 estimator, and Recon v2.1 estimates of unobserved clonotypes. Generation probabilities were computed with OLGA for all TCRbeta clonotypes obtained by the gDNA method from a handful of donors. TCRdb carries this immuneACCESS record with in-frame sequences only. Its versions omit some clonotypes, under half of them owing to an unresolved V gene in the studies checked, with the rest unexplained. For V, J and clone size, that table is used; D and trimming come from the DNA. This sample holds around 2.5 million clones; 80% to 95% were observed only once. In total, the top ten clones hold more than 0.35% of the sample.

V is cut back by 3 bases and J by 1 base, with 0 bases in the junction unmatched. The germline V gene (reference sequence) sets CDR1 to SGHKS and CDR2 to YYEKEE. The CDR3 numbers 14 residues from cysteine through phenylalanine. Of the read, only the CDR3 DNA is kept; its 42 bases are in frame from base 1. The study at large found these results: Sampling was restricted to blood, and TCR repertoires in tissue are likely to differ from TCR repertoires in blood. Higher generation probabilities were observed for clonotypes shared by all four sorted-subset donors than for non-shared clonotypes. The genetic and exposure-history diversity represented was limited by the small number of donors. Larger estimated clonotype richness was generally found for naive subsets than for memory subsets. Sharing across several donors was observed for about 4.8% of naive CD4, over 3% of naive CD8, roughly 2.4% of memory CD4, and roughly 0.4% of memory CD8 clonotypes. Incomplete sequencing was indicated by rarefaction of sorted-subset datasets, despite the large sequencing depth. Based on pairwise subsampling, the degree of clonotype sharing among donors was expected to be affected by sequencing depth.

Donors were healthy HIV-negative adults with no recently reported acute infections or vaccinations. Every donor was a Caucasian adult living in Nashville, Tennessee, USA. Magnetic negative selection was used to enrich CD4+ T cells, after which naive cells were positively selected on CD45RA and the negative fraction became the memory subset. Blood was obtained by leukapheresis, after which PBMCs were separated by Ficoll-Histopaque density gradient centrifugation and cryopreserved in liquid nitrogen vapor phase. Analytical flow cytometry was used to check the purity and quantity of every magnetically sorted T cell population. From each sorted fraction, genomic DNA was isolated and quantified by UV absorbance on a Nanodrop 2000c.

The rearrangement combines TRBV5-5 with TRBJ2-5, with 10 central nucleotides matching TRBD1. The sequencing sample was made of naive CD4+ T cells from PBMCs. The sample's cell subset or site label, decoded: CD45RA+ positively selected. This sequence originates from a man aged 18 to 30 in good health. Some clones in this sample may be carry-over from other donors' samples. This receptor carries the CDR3 CASSWDRGQETQYF. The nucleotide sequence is TGTGCCAGCAGCTGGGACAGGGGCCAAGAGACCCAGTACTTC.